Below, 14 T cell receptor beta chains from the same sample are listed, as sequenced in a study of T cell responses to AZD1222 COVID-19 vaccine. Some clones are missing from TCRdb's copy, which holds only in-frame ones; the method was immunoSEQ multiplex PCR. Of around 160,000 clones detected, approximately 89% appear once; the ten largest clones hold roughly 16%. The source material was peripheral blood, sampled on day 0 of AZD1222 vaccination. The source is an adult in good health.

This CDR3 reads CASSAQRVTPLHF. CDR3 nucleotides: TGTGCCAGTAGTGCACAAAGGGTGACACCCCTCCACTTT. The chain uses TRBV19 and TRBJ1-6; D remains ambiguous. V gave up 5 bases and J gave up 11 bases, with 13 bases separating them. Germline values: CDR1 LNHDA, CDR2 SQIVND (reference sequence). The CDR3 runs to 13 residues.

J is TRBJ2-7 and V is TRBV21-1; no check of the table's D call, TRBD2, against the DNA was made. TRBV21-1 is recorded as a pseudogene. This CDR3 has 18 amino acids. The CDR3 region is CASSKAVRRSGGRDEQYF. CDR3 DNA: TGTGCCAGCAGCAAAGCAGTCCGTCGGAGCGGGGGGCGGGACGAGCAGTACTTC.

The chain carries TRBV4-3 and TRBJ1-2; weak D call: TRBD1 (5 bases). V was clipped by 1 base and J by 2 bases, with 11 bases between them. CDR1 is LGHNA and CDR2 is YSLEER in the germline V gene. CDR3 size: 15 residues. This chain's CDR3 is CASSQGQTGNYGYTF. The CDR3 nucleotides read TGCGCCAGCAGCCAAGGACAGACGGGGAACTATGGCTACACCTTC.

V gene TRBV7-8 combines with J gene TRBJ1-4; D not certain. The ends were cut back, 5 bases at V and 0 bases at J, with 7 bases in the middle. Germline-derived CDR1 and CDR2 are SGHVS and FQNEAQ. The CDR3 is made up of 14 amino acids. DNA of the CDR3: TGTGCCAGCAGCCGAGACTCAACTAATGAAAAACTGTTTTTT. This encodes CASSRDSTNEKLFF.

V and J are TRBV14 and TRBJ1-2, with D perhaps matching TRBD1 (6 bases). Germline assignment: CDR1 SGHDN and CDR2 FVKESK. The CDR3 length is 17 residues. Trimming took off 0 bases at V and 4 bases at J, with 18 bases between the two ends. As DNA, the CDR3 is TGTGCCAGCAGCCAAGATGGAACCGAGGGGGTTTCCTATGGCTACACCTTC. Its translation: CASSQDGTEGVSYGYTF.

The V call is TRBV10-3, the J call TRBJ1-2; D unclear. CDR1 is ENHRY, CDR2 SYGVKD, per germline. Trimming stripped 3 bases from V and 4 bases from J, with 12 bases between. The CDR3 contains 14 residues. The CDR3 loop is CAISERETFYGYTF. CDR3 DNA sequence: TGTGCCATCAGTGAAAGGGAGACCTTCTATGGCTACACCTTC.

V gene TRBV18 combines with J gene TRBJ1-1; D ambiguous. V was cut by 3 bases and J by 6 bases, with 11 bases left in between. The CDR3 has 13 amino acids. Germline V gives CDR1 KGHSH, CDR2 LQKENI. CDR3 residues: CASSPGTRPEAFF. CDR3 sequence (DNA): TGTGCCAGCTCACCCGGCACCCGTCCTGAAGCTTTCTTT.

The table lists this clone with a count of one. The chain carries TRBV7-3 and TRBJ2-7; tentatively, D is TRBD2 (6 bases). This CDR3 region has 13 residues. Germline lookup yields CDR1 SGHTA and CDR2 FQGTGA. The ends were cut back, 3 bases at V and 6 bases at J, with 12 bases in the middle. CDR3 sequence reads: CASSFLGGVEQYF. For the CDR3, the DNA is TGTGCCAGCAGCTTTTTGGGGGGTGTCGAGCAGTACTTC.

The rearrangement links TRBV18 to TRBJ1-2; tentative D call: TRBD1 (5 bases). V lost 6 bases to trimming and J lost 6 bases, with 17 bases between them. CDR1 and CDR2 (germline): KGHSH, LQKENI. The CDR3 is 14 amino acids. CDR3 nucleotides: TGTGCCAGCTCCGCAGGGAGGAGTCCTAATGGCTACACCTTC. It encodes CASSAGRSPNGYTF.

The rearrangement links TRBV5-1 to TRBJ2-1; tentatively, D is TRBD1 (5 bases). The V gene lost 0 bases and the J gene lost 8 bases, with 6 bases spanning the gap. Germline V gene data show CDR1 as SGHRS and CDR2 as YFSETQ. This CDR3 is 12 amino acids long. The CDR3 sequence: CASSLGGYEQFF. In DNA form, the CDR3 reads TGCGCCAGCAGCTTGGGGGGCTATGAGCAGTTCTTC.

This chain uses TRBV6-6 with TRBJ1-2; D call uncertain. CDR1 and CDR2 from the germline V gene are MNHNY and SVGAGI (reference sequence). The CDR3 length is 16 residues. V lost 2 bases to trimming and J lost 2 bases, with 15 bases between them. The CDR3 nucleotides read TGTGCCAGCAGTTACGCGGTTGGCGGTGAAAACTATGGCTACACCTTC. Amino acid sequence: CASSYAVGGENYGYTF.

The J gene is TRBJ1-1, the V gene TRBV28; no definite D call. Trimming stripped 7 bases from V and 0 bases from J, with 9 bases between. The CDR3 length is 13 residues. The germline CDR1 and CDR2 sequences are MDHEN and SYDVKM. The CDR3 region has the DNA TGTGCCAGCACCTACAGCTTGAACACTGAAGCTTTCTTT. The encoded protein is CASTYSLNTEAFF.

The chain couples TRBV28 to TRBJ1-6; D is undetermined. Germline V gene sequence: CDR1 MDHEN, CDR2 SYDVKM. V lost 10 bases and J 0 bases, leaving 10 bases between the germline ends. This CDR3 has 14 amino acids. The CDR3 sequence is CATRLGSYNSPLHF. CDR3 in DNA: TGTGCCACCCGCCTTGGCTCCTATAATTCACCCCTCCACTTT.

This chain connects TRBV28 to TRBJ1-2, with D unclear. CDR3 size: 11 residues. Germline values: CDR1 MDHEN, CDR2 SYDVKM. V was cut by 6 bases and J by 7 bases, with 9 bases left in between. CDR3 sequence reads: CASSTAAGYTF. In DNA, the CDR3 is TGTGCCAGCAGCACGGCGGCTGGCTACACCTTC.